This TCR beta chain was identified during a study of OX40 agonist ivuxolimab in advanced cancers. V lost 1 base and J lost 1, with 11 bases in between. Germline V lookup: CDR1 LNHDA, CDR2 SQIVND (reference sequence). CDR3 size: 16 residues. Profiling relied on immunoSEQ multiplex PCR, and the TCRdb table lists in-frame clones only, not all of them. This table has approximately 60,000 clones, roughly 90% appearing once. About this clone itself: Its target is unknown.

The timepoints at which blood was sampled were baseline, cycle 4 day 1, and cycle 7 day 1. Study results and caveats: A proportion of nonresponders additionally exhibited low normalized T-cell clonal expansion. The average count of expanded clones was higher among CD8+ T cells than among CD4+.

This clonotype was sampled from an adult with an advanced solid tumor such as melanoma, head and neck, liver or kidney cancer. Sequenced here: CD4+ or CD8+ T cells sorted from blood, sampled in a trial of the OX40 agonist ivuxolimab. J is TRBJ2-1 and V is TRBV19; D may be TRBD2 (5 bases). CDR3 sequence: CASSIGVLVSYNEQFF. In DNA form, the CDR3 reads TGTGCCAGTAGTATAGGGGTACTAGTTTCCTACAATGAGCAGTTCTTC.